A single sample gave rise to the 10 T cell receptor beta chains below, sequenced in a study of regulatory T cells in long-lasting Graves disease. The TCR beta library used iRepertoire HTBI primers with Arm-PCR amplification of CDR3. TCRdb re-derived calls from the multiplex PCR reads in MiXCR, one entry per CDR3 protein. Altogether over 350,000 distinct CDR3 sequences are present, less than 15% being singletons, with the ten largest covering roughly 15%. Time point specified: newly diagnosed GD, antithyroid drugs for less than 3 months. PBMC-derived RNA was used for the TCR library. This same sample was also part of a study on T cells in Graves' hyperthyroidism and ophthalmopathy.

Sequences were derived from peripheral blood mononuclear cells (PBMCs), sampled at new diagnosis, from a patient treated with antithyroid drugs. These receptors all come from a woman in her forties or fifties with Graves disease.

A few counts support this clonotype. V and J are TRBV5-1 and TRBJ2-7; 7 bases are shared with TRBD1. The CDR3 is made up of 13 amino acids. In germline, CDR1 is SGHRS, CDR2 YFSETQ. The V and J ends lost 4 bases and 7 bases, in that order; junction bases with no gene match: 8. CDR3 in amino acids: CASSVRDSHEQYF. In nucleotides, the CDR3 is TGCGCCAGCAGCGTAAGGGACAGCCATGAGCAGTACTTC. Complete variable domain (other parts from reference TRBV5-1 and TRBJ2-7): KAGVTQTPRYLIKTRGQQVTLSCSPISGHRSVSWYQQTPGQGLQFLFEYFSETQRNKGNFPGRFSGRQFSNSRSEMNVSTLELGDSALYLCASSVRDSHEQYFGPGTRLTVT.

Written as DNA, the CDR3 is TGCGCCAGCAGCCAAGCCCTCAAACAGGGGGCCGGGGAGACCCAGTACTTC. Translated, it gives CASSQALKQGAGETQYF. V usage is TRBV4-1 and J usage is TRBJ2-1; TRBD1 matches 9 bases. The end of the DNA fits TRBJ2-5 better, so the J call may be wrong. The CDR3 loop spans 17 amino acids. Germline-derived CDR1 and CDR2 are MGHRA and YSYEKL.

For this clonotype: A much bigger clone sits one base away, suggesting this may be a read error. The gene calls are TRBV4-1 and TRBJ1-5; D gene unclear. V was pared by 2 bases and J by 4 bases, with 9 bases between. CDR1 MGHRA and CDR2 YSYEKL come from the germline V gene. This CDR3 has 14 residues. CDR3 loop: CASSQIEQNQPQHF. The CDR3 nucleotides read TGCGCCAGCAGCCAAATCGAGCAAAATCAGCCCCAGCATTTT.

This clonotype was observed a few times. The CDR3 sequence: CASSERGQHTSGNTIYF. The CDR3 bases are TGTGCCAGCAGTGAAAGGGGACAGCATACCTCTGGAAACACCATATATTTT. The chain uses TRBV2 and TRBJ1-3; 7 bases fit TRBD1. In germline, CDR1 is SNHLY, CDR2 FYNNEI. Losses at the gene ends were 2 bases for V and 0 bases for J; bases not matched to a gene: 7. The CDR3 has 17 residues.

This clonotype was seen ten or more times. The chain carries TRBV11-1 and TRBJ2-1, with 7 bases that match TRBD2. Germline assignment: CDR1 SGHAT and CDR2 FQDESV (reference sequence). V gave up 3 bases and J gave up 10 bases; unmatched junction bases: 6. This CDR3 contains 13 residues. The CDR3 reads CASSLWSAGEQFF. The CDR3 nucleotides read TGTGCCAGCAGCTTGTGGTCAGCGGGGGAGCAGTTCTTC. Based on the CDR3 plus reference TRBV11-1 and TRBJ2-1, the full variable domain is EAEVAQSPRYKITEKSQAVAFWCDPISGHATLYWYRQILGQGPELLVQFQDESVVDDSQLPKDRFSAERLKGVDSTLKIQPAELGDSAMYLCASSLWSAGEQFFGPGTRLTVL.

As to this clonotype: A read error is possible here, since a much larger clone lies one base away. The chain couples TRBV6-2 or TRBV6-3 to TRBJ2-5; 13 nucleotides align to TRBD2. The V gene's germline CDR1 is MNHEY and CDR2 SVGEGT. V trimming: 2 bases; J trimming: 5 bases; junction bases outside the gene matches: 2. The CDR3 runs 15 residues. The chain's CDR3 is CASSYGTSGTETQYF. DNA of the CDR3: TGTGCCAGCAGTTACGGGACTAGCGGGACTGAGACCCAGTACTTC.

The chain uses TRBV20-1 and TRBJ1-1; no definite D call. The CDR3 has 14 residues. V was cut by 7 bases and J by 0 bases, with 15 bases left in between. The V gene's germline CDR1 is DFQATT and CDR2 SNEGSKA (reference sequence). CDR3 protein: CSVSAPRLNTEAFF. In DNA, the CDR3 is TGCAGTGTCTCGGCCCCTCGATTGAACACTGAAGCTTTCTTT.

This clonotype occurred many times. The chain recombines TRBV12-3 or TRBV12-4 with TRBJ1-1; D is ambiguous. The length of the CDR3 is 13 residues. V was pared by 1 base and J by 3 bases, with 6 bases between. The CDR3 spells CASSLVGHTEAFF. The CDR3 DNA reads TGTGCCAGCAGTTTAGTCGGCCACACTGAAGCTTTCTTT.

In regard to this clonotype: As the CDR3 is not closed by the conserved phenylalanine or tryptophan, this likely results from a read error. This chain connects TRBV18 to TRBJ2-7; 9 bases align to TRBD2. J gave up 3 bases and V 0 bases, and 6 bases lay outside the gene matches. Germline CDR1 is KGHSH and CDR2 is LQKENI. This CDR3 comprises 16 residues. The CDR3 sequence is CASSPPSLAGHYEQYL. The CDR3 DNA is TGTGCCAGCTCACCACCGTCTCTAGCGGGACACTACGAGCAGTACCTC.

This chain joins TRBV4-2 and TRBJ1-4; 12 bases map to TRBD1. V lost 4 bases, J lost 12 bases, and 6 bases stayed unmatched. The CDR3 is 14 amino acids. In germline, CDR1 is LGHNA, CDR2 YNFKEQ. CDR3 in amino acids: CASSPGQGASELFF. The CDR3 DNA sequence: TGTGCCAGCAGCCCGGGACAGGGGGCGTCAGAACTGTTTTTT.